This T cell receptor (beta chain) appears in the sequencing data of a study of beta chain features in type 1 diabetes. General observations from the study: TCRB CDR3 length was moderately but significantly reduced in all four CD4+ subsets of Type 1 diabetes patients.

With respect to this clone: Its antigen is still unknown.

V dropped 4 bases and J dropped 0 bases, with 16 bases sitting between them. The CDR3 has 17 residues. Germline-derived CDR1 and CDR2 are KGHSH and LQKENI. Expressed TCRB transcripts were sequenced, since all the RNA that had been isolated was reverse transcribed. Repertoires were generated with immunoSEQ multiplex PCR, while TCRdb's copy carries only in-frame clones and drops some. The table lists about 230,000 clones, roughly 9.6% of them singletons. The collection from each donor was one heparinised blood draw averaging around 120 mL. Via CD45RO/CCR7/CD25/CD127/CD95/CD27, cells of the CD4+ naive, central memory, regulatory and stem cell-like memory subsets were sorted.

This chain links TRBV18 with TRBJ2-1; D is perhaps TRBD2 (5 bases). This TCR derives from a woman in her late teens or twenties in good health. Sequencing was done on a sample of naive CD4+ T cells from blood. The CDR3 DNA is TGTGCCAGCTCACTCATGGGATTGGGGAGCTCCTACAATGAGCAGTTCTTC. It translates to CASSLMGLGSSYNEQFF.